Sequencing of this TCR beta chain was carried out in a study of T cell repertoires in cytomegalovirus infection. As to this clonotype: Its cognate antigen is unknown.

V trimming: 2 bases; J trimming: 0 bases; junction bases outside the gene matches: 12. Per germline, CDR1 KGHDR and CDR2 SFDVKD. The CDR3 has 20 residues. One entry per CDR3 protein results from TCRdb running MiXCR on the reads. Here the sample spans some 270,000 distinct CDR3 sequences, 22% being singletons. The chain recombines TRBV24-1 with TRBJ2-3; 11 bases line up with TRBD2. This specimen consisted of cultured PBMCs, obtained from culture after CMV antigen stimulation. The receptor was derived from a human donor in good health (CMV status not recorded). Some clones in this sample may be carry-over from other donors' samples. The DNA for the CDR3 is TGTGCCACCAGTGATTCATGGGGGGGGACTAGCGGAACTAGCACAGATACGCAGTATTTT. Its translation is CATSDSWGGTSGTSTDTQYF.